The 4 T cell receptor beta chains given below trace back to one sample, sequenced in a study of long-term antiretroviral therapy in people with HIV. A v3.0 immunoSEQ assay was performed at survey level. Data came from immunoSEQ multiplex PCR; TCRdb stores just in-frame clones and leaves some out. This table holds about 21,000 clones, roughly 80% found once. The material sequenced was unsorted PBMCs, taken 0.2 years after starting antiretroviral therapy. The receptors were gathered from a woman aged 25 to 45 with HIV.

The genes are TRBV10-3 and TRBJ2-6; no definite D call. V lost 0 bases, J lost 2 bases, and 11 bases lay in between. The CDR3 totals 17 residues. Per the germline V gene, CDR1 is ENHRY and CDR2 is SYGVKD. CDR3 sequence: CAISESAGGTGANVLTF. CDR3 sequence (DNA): TGTGCCATCAGTGAGTCGGCAGGTGGAACTGGGGCCAACGTCCTGACTTTC.

CDR3 region: CAIRGLAGGYNEQFF. The CDR3 DNA follows: TGTGCCATCAGGGGACTAGCGGGGGGATACAATGAGCAGTTCTTC. This sequence joins TRBV10-3 and TRBJ2-1, with 15 bases aligning to TRBD2. This CDR3 comprises 15 residues. Germline CDR1 and CDR2: ENHRY and SYGVKD. V dropped 6 bases and J dropped 4; count of bases not matched to a gene: 1.

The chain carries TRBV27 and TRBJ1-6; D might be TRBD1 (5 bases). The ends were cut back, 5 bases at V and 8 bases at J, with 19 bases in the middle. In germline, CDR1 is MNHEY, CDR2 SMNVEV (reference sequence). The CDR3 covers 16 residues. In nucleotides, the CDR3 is TGTGCCAGCAGTATCCGGGCGTGGGGGGGAGATTCACCCCTCCACTTT. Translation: CASSIRAWGGDSPLHF.

The CDR3 reads CASSQAHREGYEQYV. The CDR3 DNA sequence: TGCGCCAGCAGCCAAGCCCACAGGGAGGGTTACGAGCAGTACGTC. The genes are TRBV4-1 and TRBJ2-7, with D possibly matching TRBD2 (7 bases). Trimming took 1 base from V and 4 from J, leaving 14 bases between them. CDR1 and CDR2 (germline): MGHRA, YSYEKL. The CDR3 length is 15 residues.